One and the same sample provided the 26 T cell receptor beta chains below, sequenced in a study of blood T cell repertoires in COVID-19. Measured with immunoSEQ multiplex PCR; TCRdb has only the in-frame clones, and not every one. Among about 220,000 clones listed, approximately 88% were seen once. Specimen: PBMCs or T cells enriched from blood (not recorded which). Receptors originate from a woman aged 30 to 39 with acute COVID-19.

The CDR3 loop is CACDGTAYEQYF. The CDR3 DNA reads TGTGCCTGCGACGGGACAGCCTACGAGCAGTACTTC. The gene calls are TRBV30 and TRBJ2-7; 7 bases align to TRBD1. The CDR3 is 12 amino acids. V was pared by 6 bases and J by 2 bases, with 4 bases of the junction left unmatched. Germline CDR1 is GTSNPN and CDR2 is SVGIG (reference sequence).

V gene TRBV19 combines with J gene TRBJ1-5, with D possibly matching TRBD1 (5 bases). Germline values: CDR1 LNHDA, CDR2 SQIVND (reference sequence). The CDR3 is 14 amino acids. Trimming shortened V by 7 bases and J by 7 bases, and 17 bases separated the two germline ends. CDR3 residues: CASKWGSGGQPQHF. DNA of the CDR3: TGTGCCAGTAAGTGGGGATCGGGGGGGCAGCCCCAGCATTTT.

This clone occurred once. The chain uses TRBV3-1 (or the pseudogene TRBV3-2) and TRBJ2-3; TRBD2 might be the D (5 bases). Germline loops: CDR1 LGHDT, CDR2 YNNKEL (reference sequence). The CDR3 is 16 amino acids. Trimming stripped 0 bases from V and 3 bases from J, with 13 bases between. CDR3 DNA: TGTGCCAGCAGCCAAGATCAAACTAGAAGAACAGATACGCAGTATTTT. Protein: CASSQDQTRRTDTQYF.

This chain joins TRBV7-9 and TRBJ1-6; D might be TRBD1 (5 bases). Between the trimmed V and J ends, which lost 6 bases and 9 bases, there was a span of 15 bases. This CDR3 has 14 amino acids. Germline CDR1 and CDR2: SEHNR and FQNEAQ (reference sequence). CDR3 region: CASRPGTVFSPLHF. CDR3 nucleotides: TGTGCCAGCAGGCCCGGGACTGTTTTTTCACCCCTCCACTTT.

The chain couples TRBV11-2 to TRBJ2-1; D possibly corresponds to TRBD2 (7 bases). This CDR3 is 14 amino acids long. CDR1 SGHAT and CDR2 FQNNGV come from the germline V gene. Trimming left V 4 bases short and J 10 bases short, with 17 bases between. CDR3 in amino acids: CASSSQITGGEQFF. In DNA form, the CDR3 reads TGTGCCAGCAGCTCGCAAATTACGGGGGGCGAGCAGTTCTTC.

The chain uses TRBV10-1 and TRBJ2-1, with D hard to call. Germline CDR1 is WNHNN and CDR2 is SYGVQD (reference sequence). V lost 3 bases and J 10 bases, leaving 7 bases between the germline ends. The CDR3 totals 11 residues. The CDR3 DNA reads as TGCGCCAGCAGTGAATCGAGAGAGCAGTTCTTC. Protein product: CASSESREQFF.

The CDR3 loop is CASSIGAGGVTVEQFF. CDR3 sequence (DNA): TGTGCCAGTAGTATTGGCGCAGGGGGCGTCACGGTCGAGCAGTTCTTC. The chain has TRBV19 and TRBJ2-1, with 8 bases aligning to TRBD1. Germline V lookup: CDR1 LNHDA, CDR2 SQIVND (reference sequence). The junction had 14 bases not matched to a gene; V was cut back by 3 bases and J by 10 bases. This CDR3 spans 16 amino acids. Combining the CDR3 with reference TRBV19 and TRBJ2-1 gives the whole variable domain DGGITQSPKYLFRKEGQNVTLSCEQNLNHDAMYWYRQDPGQGLRLIYYSQIVNDFQKGDIAEGYSVSREKKESFPLTVTSAQKNPTAFYLCASSIGAGGVTVEQFFGPGTRLTVL.

The CDR3 is CASSDPGTADNEQFF. In nucleotides, the CDR3 is TGCGCCAGCAGTGATCCCGGGACAGCGGACAATGAGCAGTTCTTC. The chain couples TRBV10-1 to TRBJ2-1; 7 bases match TRBD1. With 3 bases clipped from V and 5 bases from J, the junction kept 7 bases outside the gene matches. The CDR3 has 15 amino acids. The V gene's germline CDR1 is WNHNN and CDR2 SYGVQD (reference sequence).

The CDR3 loop is CASSYPEASNTGELFF. The CDR3 region has the DNA TGTGCCAGCAGCTACCCAGAGGCCTCGAACACCGGGGAGCTGTTTTTT. V usage is TRBV7-2 and J usage is TRBJ2-2, with D unclear. Trimming pared 4 bases from V and 0 bases from J, leaving 12 bases between. CDR1 is SGHTA and CDR2 is FQGNSA in the germline V gene. The CDR3 is 16 amino acids.

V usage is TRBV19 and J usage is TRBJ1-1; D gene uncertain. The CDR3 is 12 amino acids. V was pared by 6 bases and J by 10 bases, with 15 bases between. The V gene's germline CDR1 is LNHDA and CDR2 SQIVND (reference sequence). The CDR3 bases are TGTGCCAGTAGCAACTCGGGTTTGGGAGCTTTCTTT. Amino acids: CASSNSGLGAFF.

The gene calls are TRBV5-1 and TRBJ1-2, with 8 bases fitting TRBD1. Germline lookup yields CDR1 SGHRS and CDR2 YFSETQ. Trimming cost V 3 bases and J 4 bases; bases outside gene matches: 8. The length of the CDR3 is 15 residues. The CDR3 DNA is TGCGCCAGCAGCTCCCCCAACCAGGGGGCCTATGGCTACACCTTC. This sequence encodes CASSSPNQGAYGYTF. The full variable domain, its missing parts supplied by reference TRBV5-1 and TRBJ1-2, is KAGVTQTPRYLIKTRGQQVTLSCSPISGHRSVSWYQQTPGQGLQFLFEYFSETQRNKGNFPGRFSGRQFSNSRSEMNVSTLELGDSALYLCASSSPNQGAYGYTFGSGTRLTVV.

The CDR3 DNA follows: TGTGCCAGTAGTAGGCGGGACAGGACAATCTCAACTAATGAAAAACTGTTTTTT. Protein product: CASSRRDRTISTNEKLFF. The V and J genes are TRBV19 and TRBJ1-4; 8 bases match TRBD1. The CDR3 spans 18 residues. J was trimmed by 0 bases and V by 4 bases; bases with no gene match: 10. The germline CDR1 and CDR2 sequences are LNHDA and SQIVND (reference sequence). Filled out from reference TRBV19 and TRBJ1-4, the complete variable domain reads DGGITQSPKYLFRKEGQNVTLSCEQNLNHDAMYWYRQDPGQGLRLIYYSQIVNDFQKGDIAEGYSVSREKKESFPLTVTSAQKNPTAFYLCASSRRDRTISTNEKLFFGSGTQLSVL.

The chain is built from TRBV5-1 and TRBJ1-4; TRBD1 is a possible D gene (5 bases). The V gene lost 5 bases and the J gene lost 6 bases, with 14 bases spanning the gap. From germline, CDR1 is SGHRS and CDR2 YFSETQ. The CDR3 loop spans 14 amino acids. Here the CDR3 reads CASRKGLLDEKLFF. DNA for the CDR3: TGCGCCAGCAGGAAGGGGCTTCTTGATGAAAAACTGTTTTTT.

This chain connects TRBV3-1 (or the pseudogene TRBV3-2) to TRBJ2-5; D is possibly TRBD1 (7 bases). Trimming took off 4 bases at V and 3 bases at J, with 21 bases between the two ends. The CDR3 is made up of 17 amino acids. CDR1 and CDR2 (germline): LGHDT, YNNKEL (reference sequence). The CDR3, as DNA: TGTGCCAGCAGCCCAGGGGGTGGGGGGACAGCTAAAGAGACCCAGTACTTC. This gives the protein CASSPGGGGTAKETQYF.

The CDR3 bases are TGCGCCAGCAGCCAAGTTTTGGCAGGGGAAGGGAAGACCCAGTACTTC. This codes for CASSQVLAGEGKTQYF. This chain joins TRBV4-3 and TRBJ2-5; D is possibly TRBD1 (6 bases). Germline V gene sequence: CDR1 LGHNA, CDR2 YSLEER. This CDR3 contains 16 residues. Trimming pared 1 base from V and 6 bases from J, leaving 18 bases between.

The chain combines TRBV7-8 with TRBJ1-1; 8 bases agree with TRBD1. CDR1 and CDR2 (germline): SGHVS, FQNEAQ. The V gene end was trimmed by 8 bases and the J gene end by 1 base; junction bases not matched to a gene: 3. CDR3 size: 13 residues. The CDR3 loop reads CASLTGENTEAFF. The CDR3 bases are TGTGCCAGCCTGACAGGGGAGAACACTGAAGCTTTCTTT.

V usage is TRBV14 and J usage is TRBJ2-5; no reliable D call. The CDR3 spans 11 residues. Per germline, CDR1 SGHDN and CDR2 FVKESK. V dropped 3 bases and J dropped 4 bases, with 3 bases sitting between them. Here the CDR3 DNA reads TGTGCCAGCAGCCAGGCAGAGACCCAGTACTTC. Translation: CASSQAETQYF.

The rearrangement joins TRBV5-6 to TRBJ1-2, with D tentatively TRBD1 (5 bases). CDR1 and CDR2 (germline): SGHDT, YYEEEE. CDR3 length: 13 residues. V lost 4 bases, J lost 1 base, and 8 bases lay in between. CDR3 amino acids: CASSVGLNYGYTF. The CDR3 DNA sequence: TGTGCCAGCAGCGTGGGACTTAACTATGGCTACACCTTC.

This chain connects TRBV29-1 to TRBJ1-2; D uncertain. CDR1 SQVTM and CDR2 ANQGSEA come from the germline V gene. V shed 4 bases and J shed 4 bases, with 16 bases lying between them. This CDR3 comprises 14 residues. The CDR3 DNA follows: TGCAGCGTTGTAACCGAGACAAAAGGCTATGGCTACACCTTC. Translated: CSVVTETKGYGYTF.

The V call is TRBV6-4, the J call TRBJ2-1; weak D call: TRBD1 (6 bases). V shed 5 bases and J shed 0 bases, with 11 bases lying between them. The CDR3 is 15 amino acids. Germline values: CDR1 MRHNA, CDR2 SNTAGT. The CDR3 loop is CASSKQGGSYNEQFF. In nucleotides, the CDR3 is TGTGCCAGCAGTAAACAGGGTGGCTCCTACAATGAGCAGTTCTTC.

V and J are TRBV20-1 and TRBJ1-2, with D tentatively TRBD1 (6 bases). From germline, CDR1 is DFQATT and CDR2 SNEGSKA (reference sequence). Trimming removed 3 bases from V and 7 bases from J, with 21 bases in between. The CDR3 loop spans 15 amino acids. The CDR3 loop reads CSASRDRPSDGGYTF. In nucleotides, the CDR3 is TGCAGTGCTAGTCGCGACAGGCCCTCGGACGGTGGCTACACCTTC.

The CDR3 bases are TGTGCCAGTACCGAACAGGGGGGTAATGAAAAACTGTTTTTT. The encoded protein is CASTEQGGNEKLFF. This sequence joins TRBV19 and TRBJ1-4, with 8 bases aligning to TRBD1. Germline CDR1 is LNHDA and CDR2 is SQIVND (reference sequence). This CDR3 contains 14 residues. V lost 7 bases to trimming and J lost 4 bases; unmatched junction nucleotides: 5.

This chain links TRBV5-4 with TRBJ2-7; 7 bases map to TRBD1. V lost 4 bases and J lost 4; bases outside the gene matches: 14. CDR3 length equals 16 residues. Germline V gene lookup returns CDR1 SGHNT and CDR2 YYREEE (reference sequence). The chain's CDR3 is CASSPRVTGQGYEQYF. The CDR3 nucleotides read TGTGCCAGCAGCCCCCGGGTGACAGGGCAGGGTTACGAGCAGTACTTC.

In nucleotides, the CDR3 is TGTGCCAGCAGCGCCAGACAGGGTCCTGGAAACACCATATATTTT. It translates to CASSARQGPGNTIYF. This chain connects TRBV7-9 to TRBJ1-3, with 7 bases that match TRBD1. Germline CDR1 is SEHNR and CDR2 is FQNEAQ (reference sequence). The V gene end was trimmed by 5 bases and the J gene end by 2 bases; junction bases not matched to a gene: 6. The CDR3 is 15 residues long. Together with reference TRBV7-9 and TRBJ1-3, the CDR3 gives the full variable domain: DTGVSQNPRHKITKRGQNVTFRCDPISEHNRLYWYRQTLGQGPEFLTYFQNEAQLEKSRLLSDRFSAERPKGSFSTLEIQRTEQGDSAMYLCASSARQGPGNTIYFGEGSWLTVV.

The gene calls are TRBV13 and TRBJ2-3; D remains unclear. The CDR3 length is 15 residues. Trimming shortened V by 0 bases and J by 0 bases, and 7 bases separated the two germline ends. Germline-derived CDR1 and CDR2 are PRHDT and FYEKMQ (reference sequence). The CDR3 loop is CASSLGWQSTDTQYF. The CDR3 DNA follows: TGTGCCAGCAGCTTAGGGTGGCAGAGCACAGATACGCAGTATTTT. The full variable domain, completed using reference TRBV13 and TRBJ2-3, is AAGVIQSPRHLIKEKRETATLKCYPIPRHDTVYWYQQGPGQDPQFLISFYEKMQSDKGSIPDRFSAQQFSDYHSELNMSSLELGDSALYFCASSLGWQSTDTQYFGPGTRLTVL.

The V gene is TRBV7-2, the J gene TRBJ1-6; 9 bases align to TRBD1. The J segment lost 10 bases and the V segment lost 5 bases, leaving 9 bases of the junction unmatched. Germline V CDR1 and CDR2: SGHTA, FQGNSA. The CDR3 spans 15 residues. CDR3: CASSTPTGGESPLHF. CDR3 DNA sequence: TGTGCCAGCAGCACCCCGACAGGGGGAGAGTCACCCCTCCACTTT.